This TCR beta chain was sequenced for a study of graft-versus-host responses after intestinal transplantation. About the research overall: Grafts that recipients had were multivisceral, liver-intestinal, or isolated intestinal transplants. Every one of the recipients received anti-thymocyte globulin induction and afterwards took tacrolimus and steroids for around 3 years. General observations from the study: In recipient marrow, GvH clones were found, and some appeared first in ileum or blood. After transplant, early declines in HvG clones were associated with peak levels of circulating GvH clones.

This clone came up once. Its specificity is unknown. In germline, CDR1 is SGHDT, CDR2 YYEEEE. There are 13 residues in the CDR3. Between the trimmed V and J ends, which lost 4 bases and 6 bases, there was a span of 12 bases. Data came from immunoSEQ multiplex PCR; TCRdb stores just in-frame clones and leaves some out. The repertoire holds 100,000 to 140,000 clones, with approximately 90% as singletons. The input for sequencing was unstimulated CD4+ T cells sorted from spleen or lymph node cells, taken before transplant. The chain uses TRBV5-6 and TRBJ2-3; D is possibly TRBD1 (6 bases). The receptor comes from a human donor who was the organ donor for an intestinal transplant. The CDR3 bases are TGTGCCAGCAGCAAGATGGGGGCCGATACGCAGTATTTT. As protein: CASSKMGADTQYF.